One and the same sample provided the 11 T cell receptor beta chains below, sequenced in a study of CD8 T cells in Susac syndrome. The RNA input was about 0.5 to 1 ug, and it was reverse transcribed with random hexamers. Each CDR3 protein is one row after TCRdb ran MiXCR on the immunoSEQ multiplex PCR reads. The table shows 130,000 or so distinct CDR3 sequences, with roughly 95% occurring only once. The sequenced sample was CD4+ T cells from PBMCs. The receptors shown here come from a human donor with Susac syndrome.

V and J are TRBV27 and TRBJ1-5; D call uncertain. Trimming removed 4 bases at V and 1 base at J, with 8 bases between. Germline loops: CDR1 MNHEY, CDR2 SMNVEV (reference sequence). The CDR3 contains 14 residues. CDR3 coding DNA: TGTGCCAGCAGTTACTCTAGGAGCAATCAGCCCCAGCATTTT. Translating gives CASSYSRSNQPQHF.

The rearrangement joins TRBV15 to TRBJ1-2; D gene uncertain. CDR1 is LNHNV, CDR2 YYDKDF, per germline (reference sequence). V lost 0 bases to trimming and J lost 5 bases, with 13 bases between them. CDR3 length: 15 residues. CDR3 in DNA: TGTGCCACCAGCAGAGACTCCCAAGGATCATATGGCTACACCTTC. Protein product: CATSRDSQGSYGYTF.

The chain employs TRBV5-6 and TRBJ2-3; perhaps TRBD2 as D (5 bases). Germline lookup yields CDR1 SGHDT and CDR2 YYEEEE. Trimming stripped 5 bases from V and 1 base from J, with 11 bases between. The CDR3 has 14 residues. The DNA of the CDR3 is TGTGCCAGCAGAAAGGTGAGGGGCACAGATACGCAGTATTTT. This encodes CASRKVRGTDTQYF.

This chain uses TRBV19 with TRBJ2-1; either TRBD1 or TRBD2 may supply D (5 bases each). The length of the CDR3 is 14 residues. Germline assignment: CDR1 LNHDA and CDR2 SQIVND (reference sequence). V lost 6 bases and J lost 3, with 12 bases in between. CDR3 DNA: TGTGCCAGTAGCCGGGACCCCCTCTACAATGAGCAGTTCTTC. Translated, it gives CASSRDPLYNEQFF.

The genes are TRBV3-1 and TRBJ2-7; D not resolved. Trimming shortened V by 3 bases and J by 6 bases, and 6 bases separated the two germline ends. From germline, CDR1 is LGHDT and CDR2 YNNKEL (reference sequence). The CDR3 sequence is 11 residues long. The DNA for the CDR3 is TGTGCCAGCAGCCACCTTTCCGAGCAGTACTTC. Residues: CASSHLSEQYF.

V is TRBV5-4 and J is TRBJ2-7; 9 nucleotides match TRBD2. This CDR3 contains 15 residues. The germline gives CDR1 SGHNT, CDR2 YYREEE (reference sequence). V gave up 1 base and J gave up 7 bases; unmatched junction bases: 9. CDR3 region: CASSLQAGGSQEQYF. CDR3 in DNA: TGTGCCAGCAGCTTGCAAGCGGGAGGTAGCCAGGAGCAGTACTTC.

V is TRBV29-1 and J is TRBJ1-1; no clear D gene. Germline CDR1 reads SQVTM; CDR2 reads ANQGSEA. The V end was cut by 4 bases, the J end by 4 bases, with 16 bases between. The CDR3 spans 14 residues. The CDR3 spells CSVVGQSGGTEAFF. CDR3 coding DNA: TGCAGCGTTGTAGGTCAGTCTGGTGGCACTGAAGCTTTCTTT.

The chain recombines TRBV4-1 with TRBJ1-3; D is ambiguous. The germline V gene encodes CDR1 MGHRA and CDR2 YSYEKL. V was trimmed by 4 bases and J by 7 bases, leaving 11 bases between them. This CDR3 has 13 amino acids. The CDR3 protein is CASSLDMGNTIYF. CDR3 bases: TGCGCCAGCAGCCTGGATATGGGGAACACCATATATTTT.

This clonotype was seen once. The V call is TRBV6-2 or TRBV6-3, the J call TRBJ1-2; TRBD1 might be the D (5 bases). Germline V gives CDR1 MNHEY, CDR2 SVGEGT. Trimming cost V 9 bases and J 2 bases, with 13 bases left between them. The CDR3 extends over 13 amino acids. The CDR3 reads CASTTGRNYGYTF. CDR3 DNA: TGTGCCAGTACGACGGGACGAAACTATGGCTACACCTTC.

This sequence joins TRBV18 and TRBJ2-2; 8 bases are shared with TRBD1. The length of the CDR3 is 15 residues. Germline V gene lookup returns CDR1 KGHSH and CDR2 LQKENI. Trimming at V came to 2 bases and at J to 2 bases, leaving 1 base not matched to a gene. CDR3 residues: CASSPGTGNTGELFF. The CDR3 nucleotides are TGTGCCAGCTCACCAGGGACAGGCAACACCGGGGAGCTGTTTTTT.

This chain connects TRBV19 to TRBJ1-2; tentatively, D is TRBD1 (5 bases). The CDR3 has 12 residues. Trimming shortened V by 5 bases and J by 4 bases, and 8 bases separated the two germline ends. CDR1 LNHDA and CDR2 SQIVND come from the germline V gene (reference sequence). The CDR3 nucleotides are TGTGCCAGTAGTTCAGGGACCTATGGCTACACCTTC. Translating it yields CASSSGTYGYTF.